Following are 21 T cell receptor beta chains from one sample sequenced in a study of T cell responses to AZD1222 COVID-19 vaccine. The method was immunoSEQ multiplex PCR; TCRdb's version includes in-frame clones alone and lacks a portion of them. The table includes just over 90,000 clones, approximately 90% detected once. Sequenced here: peripheral blood, sampled 28 days after the second AZD1222 dose. The receptors were sampled from an adult who received the AZD1222 COVID-19 vaccine.

J is TRBJ2-3 and V is TRBV7-9; 7 positions match TRBD2. This CDR3 is built from 19 residues. The germline V gene has CDR1 SEHNR and CDR2 FQNEAQ (reference sequence). J was trimmed by 0 bases and V by 5 bases; bases with no gene match: 17. The CDR3 DNA follows: TGTGCCAGCAGCCGAGGCGCGGCTAGCGGTATTACTAGCACAGATACGCAGTATTTT. Protein product: CASSRGAASGITSTDTQYF.

The chain is built from TRBV6-1 and TRBJ1-3; D gene ambiguous. Trimming removed 3 bases at V and 4 bases at J, with 19 bases between. Per the germline V gene, CDR1 is MNHNS and CDR2 is SASEGT. The CDR3 extends over 17 amino acids. The DNA of the CDR3 is TGTGCCAGCAGTGAGTTCCAATCCGGAGCGGGCGGAAACACCATATATTTT. This codes for CASSEFQSGAGGNTIYF.

This chain joins TRBV12-3 or TRBV12-4 and TRBJ1-1; D gene ambiguous. This CDR3 has 13 amino acids. Trimming cost V 5 bases and J 5 bases, with 12 bases left between them. CDR3 in DNA: TGTGCCAGCAGTGGGAGGGAGGTAACTGAAGCTTTCTTT. It specifies CASSGREVTEAFF.

J is TRBJ1-6 and V is TRBV19; D gene unclear. Germline values: CDR1 LNHDA, CDR2 SQIVND (reference sequence). The CDR3 loop spans 15 amino acids. V shed 5 bases and J shed 2 bases, with 10 bases lying between them. The CDR3, as DNA: TGTGCCAGTAGTCCTCGGGCAGCCTATAATTCACCCCTCCACTTT. As protein: CASSPRAAYNSPLHF.

The chain is built from TRBV29-1 and TRBJ2-1, with D possibly being TRBD1 or TRBD2 (5 bases each). V was trimmed by 2 bases and J by 0 bases, leaving 11 bases between them. The CDR3 runs to 15 residues. Per the germline V gene, CDR1 is SQVTM and CDR2 is ANQGSEA. This CDR3 is CSVEPPGSSYNEQFF. The CDR3 DNA reads TGCAGCGTTGAACCCCCAGGGAGCTCCTACAATGAGCAGTTCTTC.

V usage is TRBV4-3 and J usage is TRBJ1-2, with a tentative D call TRBD1 (5 bases). This CDR3 is 14 amino acids long. Germline assignment: CDR1 LGHNA and CDR2 YSLEER. V shed 0 bases and J shed 8 bases, with 13 bases lying between them. The CDR3 sequence is CASSQETRRGGYTF. CDR3 DNA sequence: TGCGCCAGCAGCCAAGAAACGAGGAGGGGAGGCTACACCTTC.

The V gene is TRBV19, the J gene TRBJ2-7; TRBD1 matches at 9 bases. CDR3 length equals 15 residues. The germline V gene has CDR1 LNHDA and CDR2 SQIVND (reference sequence). J lost 5 bases, V lost 6 bases, and 11 bases had no gene match. In DNA form, the CDR3 reads TGTGCCAGTAGCGACGCCGAGACAGGGGGACACGAGCAGTACTTC. Translated, it gives CASSDAETGGHEQYF.

This clone was seen just once. The CDR3 reads CASSLVAYPPLHF. The CDR3 nucleotides read TGTGCCAGCAGCTTAGTGGCATACCCACCCCTCCACTTT. The chain carries TRBV7-8 and TRBJ1-6; unclear D gene. Trimming took 1 base from V and 11 from J, leaving 9 bases between them. The germline gives CDR1 SGHVS, CDR2 FQNEAQ. The length of the CDR3 is 13 residues.

The J gene is TRBJ1-1, the V gene TRBV14; D gene uncertain. The CDR3 spans 15 residues. The germline gives CDR1 SGHDN, CDR2 FVKESK. The V end lost 4 bases, the J end lost 4 bases, and 16 bases lay between the germline ends. The CDR3 loop reads CASSLLSSGGTEAFF. The CDR3 coding sequence is TGTGCCAGCAGCCTCCTTTCGTCCGGAGGCACTGAAGCTTTCTTT.

V gene TRBV6-5 combines with J gene TRBJ1-3, with D possibly TRBD1 on 6 matching bases. The germline V gene encodes CDR1 MNHEY and CDR2 SVGAGI. V was shortened by 7 bases and J by 2 bases, with 12 bases between the two germline ends. This CDR3 spans 14 amino acids. The CDR3 DNA is TGTGCCAGCAAACCGGACAGAACTGGAAACACCATATATTTT. Protein sequence: CASKPDRTGNTIYF.

The J gene is TRBJ1-2, the V gene TRBV7-9; no clear D gene. The V and J ends lost 2 bases and 7 bases respectively, with 5 bases between them. The germline gives CDR1 SEHNR, CDR2 FQNEAQ (reference sequence). This CDR3 contains 11 residues. The CDR3 DNA follows: TGTGCCAGCAGCTTATCCGGTGGCTACACCTTC. Amino acid sequence: CASSLSGGYTF.

The chain employs TRBV30 and TRBJ1-1; a weak D match, TRBD1 (6 bases). The germline V gene encodes CDR1 GTSNPN and CDR2 SVGIG (reference sequence). The CDR3 is 13 amino acids. The V end was cut by 4 bases, the J end by 5 bases, with 14 bases between. CDR3 loop: CAWNKQGGTEAFF. The CDR3 nucleotides read TGTGCCTGGAATAAACAGGGAGGGACTGAAGCTTTCTTT.

CDR3 protein: CASSWGQGSSYEQYF. CDR3 in DNA: TGCGCCAGCAGCTGGGGACAGGGTAGCTCCTACGAGCAGTACTTC. V and J are TRBV5-1 and TRBJ2-7, with 9 bases identical to TRBD1. With 3 bases clipped from V and 0 bases from J, the junction kept 4 bases outside the gene matches. CDR1 SGHRS and CDR2 YFSETQ come from the germline V gene. The length of the CDR3 is 15 residues.

The gene calls are TRBV19 and TRBJ1-5, with D maybe TRBD1 (5 bases). There are 14 residues in the CDR3. The V gene lost 5 bases and the J gene lost 8 bases, with 16 bases spanning the gap. The germline CDR1 and CDR2 sequences are LNHDA and SQIVND (reference sequence). The CDR3 coding sequence is TGTGCCAGTAGTGATCCCGGGACCCTTGAGCCCCAGCATTTT. It translates to CASSDPGTLEPQHF.

The chain joins TRBV7-9 to TRBJ2-6, with TRBD1 as a possible D gene (6 bases). V lost 6 bases to trimming and J lost 4 bases, with 13 bases between them. CDR1 and CDR2 from the germline V gene are SEHNR and FQNEAQ (reference sequence). The CDR3 is 15 residues long. CDR3 amino acids: CASSSQGFGANVLTF. The CDR3, as DNA: TGTGCCAGCAGTTCCCAGGGGTTCGGGGCCAACGTCCTGACTTTC.

The V call is TRBV29-1, the J call TRBJ2-5; TRBD1 is a possible D gene (5 bases). The CDR3 extends over 13 amino acids. In germline, CDR1 is SQVTM, CDR2 ANQGSEA. V dropped 3 bases and J dropped 2 bases, with 10 bases sitting between them. The CDR3 protein is CSVEVRQQETQYF. CDR3 in DNA: TGCAGCGTTGAGGTCAGACAGCAAGAGACCCAGTACTTC.

V gene TRBV7-8 combines with J gene TRBJ2-1; TRBD2 agrees at 7 bases. The V segment lost 1 base and the J segment 4 bases; nucleotides outside the gene matches: 7. The CDR3 runs 16 residues. In germline, CDR1 is SGHVS, CDR2 FQNEAQ. CDR3 protein: CASSLELLAPYNEQFF. CDR3 DNA: TGTGCCAGCAGCTTAGAACTACTAGCGCCATACAATGAGCAGTTCTTC.

The gene calls are TRBV6-1 and TRBJ1-5; D is undetermined. Germline values: CDR1 MNHNS, CDR2 SASEGT. CDR3 length equals 12 residues. The V end lost 3 bases, the J end lost 6 bases, and 6 bases lay between the germline ends. The CDR3 region is CASSDRPQPQHF. The CDR3 DNA sequence: TGTGCCAGCAGTGACAGGCCTCAGCCCCAGCATTTT.

The gene calls are TRBV18 and TRBJ1-6, with D possibly being TRBD1 (6 bases). CDR1 is KGHSH and CDR2 is LQKENI in the germline V gene. Trimming removed 2 bases at V and 6 bases at J, with 14 bases between. The CDR3 is made up of 16 amino acids. CDR3 nucleotide sequence: TGTGCCAGCTCACCATTCGCAGGGGAGGGTAATTCACCCCTCCACTTT. This translates into CASSPFAGEGNSPLHF.

The chain couples TRBV12-5 to TRBJ2-3, with TRBD2 as a possible D gene (7 bases). The germline V gene has CDR1 LGHNT and CDR2 FRNRAP. The CDR3 contains 19 residues. V was clipped by 5 bases and J by 1 base, with 25 bases between them. For the CDR3, the DNA is TGTGCTAGTGGTCTCCGCCCTAGCGGTCCAGGGGCGGGCACAGATACGCAGTATTTT. It yields the protein CASGLRPSGPGAGTDTQYF.

This chain connects TRBV3-1 (or the pseudogene TRBV3-2) to TRBJ2-2; no definite D call. V gave up 5 bases and J gave up 1 base, with 14 bases separating them. CDR1 and CDR2 from the germline V gene are LGHDT and YNNKEL (reference sequence). This CDR3 spans 16 amino acids. The CDR3 reads CASSLEMIENTGELFF. The CDR3 DNA reads as TGTGCCAGCAGCTTAGAGATGATTGAGAACACCGGGGAGCTGTTTTTT.